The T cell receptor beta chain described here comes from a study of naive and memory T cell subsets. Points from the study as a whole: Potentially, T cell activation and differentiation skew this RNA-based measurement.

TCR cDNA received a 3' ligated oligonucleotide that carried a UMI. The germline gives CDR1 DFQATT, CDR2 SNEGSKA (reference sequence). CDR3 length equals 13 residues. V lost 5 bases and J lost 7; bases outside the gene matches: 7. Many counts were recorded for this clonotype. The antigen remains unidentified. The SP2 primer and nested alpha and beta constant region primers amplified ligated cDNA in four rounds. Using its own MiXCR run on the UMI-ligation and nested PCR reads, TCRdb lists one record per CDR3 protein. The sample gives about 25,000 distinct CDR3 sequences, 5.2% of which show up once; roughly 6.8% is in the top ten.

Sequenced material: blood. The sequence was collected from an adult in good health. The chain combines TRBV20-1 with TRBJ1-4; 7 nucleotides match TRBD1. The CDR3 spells CSAPRDRGEKLFF. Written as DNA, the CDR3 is TGCAGTGCTCCCCGGGACAGAGGTGAAAAACTGTTTTTT.